A selection of T cell receptor beta chains follows, all from one sample in a study of a mutant IDH1 vaccine in newly diagnosed glioma. Generated by immunoSEQ multiplex PCR, the TCRdb table keeps only in-frame clones and is missing some. This table holds about 55,000 clones, approximately 80% found once. Antigens of these TCRs are unknown. This specimen was PBMCs, taken from a glioma patient whose treatment included an IDH1 peptide vaccine. These receptors originate from a woman aged 40 to 55 with glioma. Some clones in this sample may be carry-over from other donors' samples. Each CDR3 is given with its conserved first and last residue. A D gene is named only where the DNA matches it firmly. Clone sizes are given selectively: once, few, many, or a class where the clone is expanded.

V,D,J,size,DNA,CDR3
TRBV6-5,-,TRBJ1-2,-,TGTGCTAGTACGCGGTCAACGGGCTATGGCTACACCTTC,CASTRSTGYGYTF
TRBV9,TRBD1,TRBJ2-7,-,TGTGCCAGCAGCGTAGCTGTGGGACAGTTTTCGGAGCAGTACTTC,CASSVAVGQFSEQYF
TRBV5-1,TRBD1,TRBJ1-4,-,TGCGCCAGCAGCTTAACACCGGGACAGGGGGCAGATAATGAAAAACTGTTTTTT,CASSLTPGQGADNEKLFF
TRBV5-1,-,TRBJ1-6,-,TGCGCCAGCAGCCTTTCAGGGCCGGCGAATTCACCCCTCCACTTT,CASSLSGPANSPLHF
TRBV30,-,TRBJ2-5,once,TGTGCCTGGAGTGTACGGGGGCTCCCAACAGTTGAGACCCAGTACTTC,CAWSVRGLPTVETQYF
TRBV6-5,TRBD1,TRBJ1-1,few,TGTGCCAGCAGTTACGGGACAGGGTATGTGACTGAAGCTTTCTTT,CASSYGTGYVTEAFF
TRBV27,TRBD1,TRBJ2-5,-,TGTGCCAGCAGTAGACAGGGTCAAGAGACCCAGTACTTC,CASSRQGQETQYF
TRBV10-1,TRBD1,TRBJ2-7,-,TGCGCCAGCAGTCGCGGACAGGGCTACGAGCAGTACTTC,CASSRGQGYEQYF
TRBV5-8,-,TRBJ2-7,-,TGTGCCAGCAGCTTGAGGCGAGGGCGGGGAGCTCCCGAGCAGTACTTC,CASSLRRGRGAPEQYF
TRBV4-1,TRBD1,TRBJ2-7,-,TGCGCCAGCAGCCAAGTGGGGACAGGCCCCTACGAGCAGTACTTC,CASSQVGTGPYEQYF
TRBV9,-,TRBJ1-1,-,TGTGCCAGCAGCGTAACCGGGGGTGGCACTGAAGCTTTCTTT,CASSVTGGGTEAFF
TRBV4-3,TRBD1,TRBJ2-2,-,TGCGCCAGCAGCCACCCCGGGACAGGTGGTCCCGGGGAGCTGTTTTTT,CASSHPGTGGPGELFF
TRBV4-3,-,TRBJ1-4,-,TGCGCCAGCAGCCAAGATGGCAGTAATAATGAAAAACTGTTTTTT,CASSQDGSNNEKLFF
TRBV12-5,-,TRBJ2-2,once,TGTGCTAGTGGTTTTGGGGGTAACACCGGGGAGCTGTTTTTT,CASGFGGNTGELFF
TRBV4-3,-,TRBJ1-3,-,TGCGCCAGCAGCCAAGAGGGGAACACCATATATTTT,CASSQEGNTIYF
TRBV10-3,TRBD1,TRBJ1-5,-,TGTGCCATTGGGACAGGGAGGCCCCATCAGCCCCAGCATTTT,CAIGTGRPHQPQHF
TRBV5-1,-,TRBJ2-1,-,TGCGCCAGCAGCTTGGGGGACTGGGGCTCCTACAATGAGCAGTTCTTC,CASSLGDWGSYNEQFF
TRBV11-3,-,TRBJ1-6,-,TGTGCCAGCAGCCGTTCGGGGAGCTCCTATAATTCACCCCTCCACTTT,CASSRSGSSYNSPLHF
TRBV6-5,-,TRBJ2-7,-,TGTGCCAGCAGTTACTCGCAGGGGAACAACGAGCAGTACTTC,CASSYSQGNNEQYF
TRBV7-9,-,TRBJ2-1,once,TGTGCCAGCAGTTATAACCAGCACGGAGACAATGAGCAGTTCTTC,CASSYNQHGDNEQFF
TRBV2,-,TRBJ1-6,once,TGTGCCAGCAGTCCTGGGAGAAATTCACCCCTCCACTTT,CASSPGRNSPLHF
TRBV9,-,TRBJ1-4,-,TGTGCCAGCAGCGTATCAGAGGGCAATGAAAAACTGTTTTTT,CASSVSEGNEKLFF